This TCR beta chain was sequenced in a study of early T cells in non-severe SARS-CoV-2 infection. Notes on the study in general: Matches to VDJdb favored anti-spike CD8 responses and missed private and CD4 specificities.

V was pared by 1 base and J by 4 bases, with 3 bases of the junction left unmatched. Germline V gives CDR1 SGHTA, CDR2 FQGTGA. CDR3 length: 14 amino acids. This clonotype was found a few times. The antigen is not known. Unique molecular identifiers were affixed to single, distinct cDNA molecules. TCRdb used MiXCR to reprocess the 5' RACE reads, holding one entry per CDR3 protein. The table records 62,000 or so distinct CDR3 sequences, 7% to 9.5% of them present only once. This TCR derives from an adult who was a healthcare worker with PCR-confirmed SARS-CoV-2 infection or an uninfected control (not recorded which). The chain recombines TRBV7-3 with TRBJ2-5; 7 positions match TRBD2. This sample comprised whole blood, obtained at baseline. The DNA for the CDR3 is TGTGCCAGCAGCTTAATGGCGGGAGCAGAGACCCAGTACTTC. Its translation: CASSLMAGAETQYF.